This T cell receptor beta chain stems from a study of blood T cell repertoires in COVID-19. Sequencing used immunoSEQ multiplex PCR; TCRdb keeps in-frame clones, though not all of them. The top ten clones hold about 3.9% of a sample with approximately 150,000 clones, about 86% of them seen once. There are 18 residues in the CDR3. CDR1 is KGHSH and CDR2 is LQKENI in the germline V gene. The V segment lost 1 base and the J segment 2 bases; nucleotides outside the gene matches: 9. This sequence was found in a woman aged 70-85 years with acute or convalescent COVID-19. The gene calls are TRBV18 and TRBJ2-1; TRBD2 aligns across 9 bases. Sequencing was performed on peripheral blood. CDR3 amino acids: CASSPLAGEAWTYNEQFF. In nucleotides, the CDR3 is TGTGCCAGCTCACCACTAGCGGGAGAGGCGTGGACCTACAATGAGCAGTTCTTC.